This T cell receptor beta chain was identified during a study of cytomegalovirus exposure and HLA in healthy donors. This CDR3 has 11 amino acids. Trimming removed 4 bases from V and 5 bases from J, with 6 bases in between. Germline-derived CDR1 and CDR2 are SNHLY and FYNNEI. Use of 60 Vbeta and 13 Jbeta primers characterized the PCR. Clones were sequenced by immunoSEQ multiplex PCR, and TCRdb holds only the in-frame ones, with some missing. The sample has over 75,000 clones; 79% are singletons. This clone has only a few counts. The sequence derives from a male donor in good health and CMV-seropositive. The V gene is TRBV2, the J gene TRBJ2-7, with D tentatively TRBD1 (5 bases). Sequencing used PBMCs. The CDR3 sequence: CASSVRDEQYF. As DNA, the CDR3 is TGTGCCAGCAGTGTCAGGGACGAGCAGTACTTC.